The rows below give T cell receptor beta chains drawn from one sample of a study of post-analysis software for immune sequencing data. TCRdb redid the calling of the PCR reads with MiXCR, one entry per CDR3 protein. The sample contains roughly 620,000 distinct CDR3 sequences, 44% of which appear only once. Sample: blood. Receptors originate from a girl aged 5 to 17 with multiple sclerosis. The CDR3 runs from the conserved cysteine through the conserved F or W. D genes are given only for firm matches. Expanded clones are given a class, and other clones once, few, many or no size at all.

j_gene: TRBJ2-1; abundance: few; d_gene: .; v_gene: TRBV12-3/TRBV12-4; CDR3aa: CASSSGGEQFF; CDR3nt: TGCGCCAGCAGCTCAGGGGGGGAGCAGTTCTTC
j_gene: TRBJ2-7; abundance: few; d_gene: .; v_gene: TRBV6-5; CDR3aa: CASSPEVEGEQYF; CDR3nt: TGTGCCAGCAGTCCCGAGGTTGAGGGCGAGCAGTACTTC
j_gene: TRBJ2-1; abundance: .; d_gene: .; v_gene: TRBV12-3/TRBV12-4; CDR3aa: CASSSRDSGSYNEQFF; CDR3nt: TGTGCCAGCAGTTCCCGGGACTCGGGCTCCTACAATGAGCAGTTCTTC
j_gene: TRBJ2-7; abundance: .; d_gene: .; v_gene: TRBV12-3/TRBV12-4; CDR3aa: CASSFEVGEQYF; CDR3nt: TGTGCCAGCAGTTTTGAAGTAGGCGAGCAGTACTTC
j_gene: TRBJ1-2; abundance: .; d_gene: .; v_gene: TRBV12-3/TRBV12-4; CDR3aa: CASRHRETYGYTF; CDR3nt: TGTGCCAGCAGGCACAGGGAGACCTATGGCTACACCTTC
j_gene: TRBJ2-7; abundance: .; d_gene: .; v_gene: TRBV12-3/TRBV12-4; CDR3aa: CASSLWGDEQYF; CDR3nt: TGTGCCAGCAGTTTATGGGGAGACGAGCAGTACTTC
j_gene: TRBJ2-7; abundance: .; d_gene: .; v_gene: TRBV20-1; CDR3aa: CSARDPGKSSYEQYF; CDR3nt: TGCAGTGCTAGAGATCCCGGAAAAAGCTCCTACGAGCAGTACTTC
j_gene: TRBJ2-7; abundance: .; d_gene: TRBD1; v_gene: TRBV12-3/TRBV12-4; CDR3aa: CASSRQGDYEQYF; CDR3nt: TGTGCCAGCAGCCGACAGGGAGACTACGAGCAGTACTTC
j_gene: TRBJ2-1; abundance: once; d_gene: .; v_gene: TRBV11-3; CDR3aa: CASSSSSMDNEQFF; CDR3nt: TGTGCCAGCAGCTCAAGCTCCATGGACAATGAGCAGTTCTTC
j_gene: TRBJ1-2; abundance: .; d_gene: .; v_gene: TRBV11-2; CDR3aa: CASSLSRGVYGYTF; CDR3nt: TGTGCCAGCAGCTTAAGTAGGGGAGTCTATGGCTACACCTTC